The TCR beta chain described here comes from a study of T-cell reconstitution after alpha-beta-depleted transplantation in children. Unique molecular identifiers were incorporated into the prepared TCRbeta library. From the PCR reads, TCRdb called clonotypes with MiXCR, one entry per CDR3 protein. Altogether under 850,000 distinct CDR3 sequences are present, about an eighth being singletons, with the ten largest covering 0.79%. The sample consisted of PBMCs, taken before TCRalphabeta/CD19-depleted stem cell transplant. The receptor comes from a girl aged 2 to 10 with congenital amegakaryocytic thrombocytopenia, due to receive a stem cell transplant.

The CDR3 here is CSTRSGGLGETQYF. CDR3 nucleotide sequence: TGCAGTACTCGTAGTGGGGGATTGGGGGAGACCCAGTACTTC. The V gene is TRBV20-1, the J gene TRBJ2-5; either TRBD1 or TRBD2 may fit D (5 bases each). Germline CDR1 DFQATT, CDR2 SNEGSKA (reference sequence). This CDR3 has 14 residues. V was shortened by 8 bases and J by 5 bases, with 21 bases between the two germline ends.